This T cell receptor beta chain appears in the sequencing data of a study of CD8+ T cells in alopecia areata. In regard to this clone: Its antigen is not identified.

This CDR3 has 15 amino acids. V gave up 4 bases and J gave up 4 bases, with 13 bases separating them. Germline-derived CDR1 and CDR2 are MGHRA and YSYEKL. In each case, RNA was isolated and then reverse transcribed into cDNA as the sequencing template. TCRdb's table, derived via immunoSEQ multiplex PCR, lists solely in-frame clones and lacks some. The sample lists around 190,000 clones; roughly 56% were seen once. Study observations and caveats: Higher clonality and more expanded CD8+ clones appeared in lesional than normal scalp.

The chain uses TRBV4-1 and TRBJ2-2; TRBD2 is a possible D gene (6 bases). The TCR originated in a human donor in good health. Sample: CD8+ T cells sorted from blood. CDR3 region: CASSPLGGGTGELFF. The DNA for the CDR3 is TGCGCCAGCAGCCCGCTGGGAGGAGGCACCGGGGAGCTGTTTTTT.